A selection of T cell receptor beta chains follows, all from one sample in a study of Graves' ophthalmopathy and Graves' hyperthyroidism. MiXCR, applied by TCRdb to the multiplex PCR reads, yields one record per CDR3 protein. The data show 150,000 to 200,000 distinct CDR3 sequences, around two fifths seen once. Material: peripheral blood. These receptors originate from a woman aged 40-49 years with Graves' ophthalmopathy. Both conserved end residues are part of each CDR3. The D gene is left open where the match is weak. For some rows the clone size is stated as once, few or many, or as a class when expanded; others skip it.

abundance | j_gene | len | d_gene | v_gene | CDR3nt | CDR3aa
many | TRBJ1-1 | 15 | - | TRBV7-6 | TGTGCCAGCAGCTTCCTTGAGACACCCAACACTGAAGCTTTCTTT | CASSFLETPNTEAFF
- | TRBJ1-5 | 14 | - | TRBV12-3/TRBV12-4 | TGTGCCAGCAGTTTAGCTGGGGCCCGGCAGCCCCAGCATTTT | CASSLAGARQPQHF
many | TRBJ2-5 | 14 | - | TRBV25-1 | TGTGCCAGCAGTCCACAGGGTTGGCAAGAGACCCAGTACTTC | CASSPQGWQETQYF
many | TRBJ2-5 | 18 | TRBD2 | TRBV7-2 | TGTGCCAGCAGCTTAGCGGGACTAGCGGGGGGGGGCCAAGAGACCCAGTACTTC | CASSLAGLAGGGQETQYF
many | TRBJ2-6 | 15 | - | TRBV19 | TGTGCCAGTAGGGGGCATGGTACTGGGGCCAACGTCCTGACTTTC | CASRGHGTGANVLTF
- | TRBJ2-4 | 15 | TRBD1 | TRBV12-3/TRBV12-4 | TGTGCCAGCAGTGCGGGACAGGGGGCGAAAAACATTCAGTACTTC | CASSAGQGAKNIQYF
- | TRBJ1-5 | 13 | - | TRBV11-2 | TGTGCCAGCAGCTTAGACCCACGGCAGCCCCAGCATTTT | CASSLDPRQPQHF
- | TRBJ1-1 | 15 | - | TRBV11-2 | TGTGCCAGCAGCTTAGACGGGGCCGGGAACACTGAAGCTTTCTTT | CASSLDGAGNTEAFF
once | TRBJ1-3 | 14 | - | TRBV12-3/TRBV12-4 | TGTGCCAGCAGTTTCAAGGGGAGGGGAAACACCATATATTTT | CASSFKGRGNTIYF
many | TRBJ2-7 | 17 | TRBD2 | TRBV20-1 | TGCAGTGCTAGTCCTTTTCTGTCTAGCGGGAGTATATACGAGCAGTACTTC | CSASPFLSSGSIYEQYF
- | TRBJ2-5 | 13 | - | TRBV6-1 | TGTGCCAGCAGTGACCCCCTGTCGGGGACCCAGTACTTC | CASSDPLSGTQYF
few | TRBJ1-1 | 11 | - | TRBV12-3/TRBV12-4 | TGTGCCAGCAGTTTATATCTCGGGACTTTCTTT | CASSLYLGTFF
many | TRBJ2-5 | 15 | TRBD1 | TRBV15 | TGTGCCACCAGCGTATGGGGACAGGGGGAAGAGACCCAGTACTTC | CATSVWGQGEETQYF
many | TRBJ2-4 | 15 | - | TRBV6-2/TRBV6-3 | TGTGCCAGCGCCCTCGAGGGGGTAGCCAAAAACATTCAGTACTTC | CASALEGVAKNIQYF
- | TRBJ2-7 | 13 | TRBD2 | TRBV12-3/TRBV12-4 | TGTGCCAGCGGCGCGGGGGGGGCTTACGAGCAGTACTTC | CASGAGGAYEQYF
- | TRBJ1-2 | 13 | - | TRBV28 | TGTGCCAGCACGCAAGGGCCGCCCTATGGCTACACCTTC | CASTQGPPYGYTF
once | TRBJ2-2 | 13 | - | TRBV15 | TGTGCCACCAGCCAAGGGTGGACCGGGGAGCTGTTTTTT | CATSQGWTGELFF
many | TRBJ1-1 | 15 | - | TRBV6-5 | TGTGCCAGCAGATATCAGGGTCTTTTGAACACTGAAGCTTTCTTT | CASRYQGLLNTEAFF
- | TRBJ1-1 | 12 | - | TRBV7-2 | TGTGCCAGCAGCCCGGACAGTTATGAAGCTTTCTTT | CASSPDSYEAFF
many | TRBJ1-5 | 13 | TRBD1 | TRBV11-2 | TGTGCCAGCAGTCGGGACAGGGTTGAGCCCCAGCATTTT | CASSRDRVEPQHF
- | TRBJ1-5 | 15 | - | TRBV27 | TGTGCCAGCAGTTTAAGAGAAGATGGCAATCAGCCCCAGCATTTT | CASSLREDGNQPQHF
many | TRBJ1-2 | 12 | TRBD1 | TRBV2 | TGTGCCAGCAGTGGGGACAGCTATGGCTACACCTTC | CASSGDSYGYTF
once | TRBJ1-5 | 15 | TRBD1 | TRBV28 | TGTGCCAGCAGTTTAGTGACGACAGGGTCTCAGCCCCAGCATTTT | CASSLVTTGSQPQHF
many | TRBJ2-7 | 13 | TRBD2 | TRBV10-3 | TGTGCCATCACCGAACTAGCGGGGGAAGAGCAGTACTTC | CAITELAGEEQYF
many | TRBJ1-1 | 14 | TRBD1 | TRBV12-3/TRBV12-4 | TGTGCCAGCAGATGGACAGGGCCGAACACTGAAGCTTTCTTT | CASRWTGPNTEAFF
- | TRBJ1-5 | 18 | - | TRBV11-1 | TGTGCCAGCAGCTCCTATAGACAGGATTCTAATAGCAATCAGCCCCAGCATTTT | CASSSYRQDSNSNQPQHF
many | TRBJ1-1 | 15 | - | TRBV6-2/TRBV6-3 | TGTGCCAGCAGTTACCGTTGGGCAACGAGCACTGAAGCTTTCTTT | CASSYRWATSTEAFF
- | TRBJ2-7 | 15 | TRBD2 | TRBV11-2 | TGTGCCAGCAGCTTACCCGGCGGGGGAGGATACGAGCAGTACTTC | CASSLPGGGGYEQYF
- | TRBJ2-2 | 13 | - | TRBV9 | TGTGCCAGCAGCGCCACTACCGGGGGGGAGCTGTTTTTT | CASSATTGGELFF
many | TRBJ2-7 | 12 | - | TRBV6-5 | TGTGCCAGCGAAGTGGTAGCGTACGAGCAGTACTTC | CASEVVAYEQYF
many | TRBJ2-7 | 15 | TRBD1 | TRBV4-1 | TGCGCCAGCAGCCAAGGGACAGGGGAACAGTACGAGCAGTACTTC | CASSQGTGEQYEQYF
few | TRBJ2-5 | 13 | - | TRBV2 | TGTGCCAGCAGTGACCAGGGCGGAGAGACCCAGTACTTC | CASSDQGGETQYF
- | TRBJ1-2 | 15 | TRBD1 | TRBV6-5 | TGTGCCAGCAGTTACTCGACAGGGTCCCTCTATGGCTACACCTTC | CASSYSTGSLYGYTF
many | TRBJ1-1 | 15 | TRBD1 | TRBV28 | TGTGCCAGCCGCCAACTGGGACAGACGAACACTGAAGCTTTCTTT | CASRQLGQTNTEAFF
many | TRBJ2-5 | 16 | - | TRBV4-3 | TGCGCCAGCAGCCAAGACTTTGGTGGCGGGAAGGTGACCCAGTACTTC | CASSQDFGGGKVTQYF
many | TRBJ2-5 | 14 | - | TRBV27 | TGTGCCAGCAGCTCATCCAGGGCCCAAGAGACCCAGTACTTC | CASSSSRAQETQYF